This T cell receptor beta chain was profiled in a study of shared clonotypes between healthy human individuals. The study, taken as a whole, reports: Sample collection involved blood only; tissue repertoires are likely different.

Data came from immunoSEQ multiplex PCR; TCRdb stores just in-frame clones and leaves some out. Of 1,500,000 or so clones in the sample, roughly 97% were seen once. V lost 2 bases and J 7 bases, leaving 9 bases between the germline ends. The CDR3 runs 12 residues. Germline CDR1 and CDR2: SGHNT and YENEEA. Concerning this clone itself: The antigen remains undetermined.

This sequence originates from a man younger than 45 in good health. Sequenced material: naive CD4+ T cells sorted from blood. Subset meaning: CD45RA+ positively selected. The chain couples TRBV11-3 to TRBJ2-7, with D uncertain. The CDR3 DNA sequence: TGTGCCAGCAGCTTAACTGGGGAAGAGCAGTACTTC. Protein product: CASSLTGEEQYF.